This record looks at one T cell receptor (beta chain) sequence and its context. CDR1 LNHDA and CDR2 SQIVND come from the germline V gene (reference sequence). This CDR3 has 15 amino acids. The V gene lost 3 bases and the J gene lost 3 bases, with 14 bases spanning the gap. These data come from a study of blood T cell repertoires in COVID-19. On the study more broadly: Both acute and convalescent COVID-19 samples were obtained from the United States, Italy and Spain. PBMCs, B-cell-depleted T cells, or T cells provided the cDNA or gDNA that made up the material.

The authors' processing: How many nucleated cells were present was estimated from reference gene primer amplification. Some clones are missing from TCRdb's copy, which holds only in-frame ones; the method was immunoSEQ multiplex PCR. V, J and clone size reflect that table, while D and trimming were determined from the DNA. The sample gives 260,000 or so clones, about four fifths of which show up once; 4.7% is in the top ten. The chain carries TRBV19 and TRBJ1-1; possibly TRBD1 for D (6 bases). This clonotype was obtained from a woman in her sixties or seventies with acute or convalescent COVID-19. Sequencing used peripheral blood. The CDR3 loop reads CASSMYSGAYTEAFF. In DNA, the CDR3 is TGTGCCAGTAGTATGTATTCAGGGGCTTACACTGAAGCTTTCTTT. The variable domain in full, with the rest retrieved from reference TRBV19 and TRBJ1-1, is DGGITQSPKYLFRKEGQNVTLSCEQNLNHDAMYWYRQDPGQGLRLIYYSQIVNDFQKGDIAEGYSVSREKKESFPLTVTSAQKNPTAFYLCASSMYSGAYTEAFFGQGTRLTVV.